These T cell receptor beta chains were read from a single sample in a study of T cell responses to AZD1222 COVID-19 vaccine. Produced via immunoSEQ multiplex PCR; TCRdb's table is partial and in-frame only. There are 95,000 to 130,000 clones in the sample; roughly 92% occur only once, and approximately 1.4% lies in the top ten. The sequencing here drew on peripheral blood, taken 28 days after the second AZD1222 dose. These receptors were taken from an adult who received the AZD1222 COVID-19 vaccine. CDR3s include the opening cysteine and the closing phenylalanine or tryptophan. The order of the fields is V gene, clone size, J gene, D gene, CDR3 DNA, CDR3 protein. D genes are given only for firm matches. For some rows the clone size is stated as once, few or many, or as a class when expanded; others skip it.

v_gene: TRBV6-6; abundance: .; j_gene: TRBJ1-1; d_gene: .; CDR3nt: TGTGCCAGTCGGACAGTTCAACCCATGAACACTGAAGCTTTCTTT; CDR3aa: CASRTVQPMNTEAFF
v_gene: TRBV11-2; abundance: .; j_gene: TRBJ2-7; d_gene: .; CDR3nt: TGTGCCAGCAGCTTAGGGACGGGGGCGTTTGAGCAGTACTTC; CDR3aa: CASSLGTGAFEQYF
v_gene: TRBV20-1; abundance: .; j_gene: TRBJ1-1; d_gene: .; CDR3nt: TGCAGTGCTACTGATGCAGGGGCCACTGAAGCTTTCTTT; CDR3aa: CSATDAGATEAFF
v_gene: TRBV7-9; abundance: few; j_gene: TRBJ2-7; d_gene: .; CDR3nt: TGTGCCAGCAGCCTACCGGGACCCGACGAGGAGCAGTACTTC; CDR3aa: CASSLPGPDEEQYF
v_gene: TRBV7-9; abundance: .; j_gene: TRBJ1-3; d_gene: TRBD1; CDR3nt: TGTGCCAGCAGCCCCACGACAGGGCAGGGAAACACCATATATTTT; CDR3aa: CASSPTTGQGNTIYF
v_gene: TRBV24-1; abundance: .; j_gene: TRBJ2-3; d_gene: .; CDR3nt: TGTGCCACCAGTGATAACAGACACACAGATACGCAGTATTTT; CDR3aa: CATSDNRHTDTQYF
v_gene: TRBV7-9; abundance: .; j_gene: TRBJ2-5; d_gene: TRBD2; CDR3nt: TGTGCCAGCAGCCCACAGGGACTAGCGGTACTGGAGACCCAGTACTTC; CDR3aa: CASSPQGLAVLETQYF
v_gene: TRBV6-5; abundance: .; j_gene: TRBJ1-2; d_gene: .; CDR3nt: TGTGCCAGCACCCTGGGGCGGCACTCCGGCTACACCTTC; CDR3aa: CASTLGRHSGYTF
v_gene: TRBV6-6; abundance: .; j_gene: TRBJ1-5; d_gene: .; CDR3nt: TGTGCCAGCAGTGATTATCAGCCCCAGCATTTT; CDR3aa: CASSDYQPQHF
v_gene: TRBV28; abundance: .; j_gene: TRBJ1-5; d_gene: .; CDR3nt: TGTGCCAGCAGTTTAGGGCCCGGGGGACTCAATCAGCCCCAGCATTTT; CDR3aa: CASSLGPGGLNQPQHF
v_gene: TRBV3-1/TRBV3-2; abundance: .; j_gene: TRBJ1-5; d_gene: TRBD1; CDR3nt: TGTGCCAGCAGCCAAGCAGGGGGACAGCCCCAGCATTTT; CDR3aa: CASSQAGGQPQHF
v_gene: TRBV9; abundance: .; j_gene: TRBJ1-5; d_gene: .; CDR3nt: TGTGCCAGCAGCGCTACAGGTCATAGCAATCAGCCCCAGCATTTT; CDR3aa: CASSATGHSNQPQHF
v_gene: TRBV9; abundance: once; j_gene: TRBJ2-7; d_gene: .; CDR3nt: TGTGCCAGCAGCGAGGGGGCGGGGGCATCCTACGAGCAGTACTTC; CDR3aa: CASSEGAGASYEQYF
v_gene: TRBV5-4; abundance: .; j_gene: TRBJ2-7; d_gene: .; CDR3nt: TGTGCCAGCAGCTTCTCCCCCGGTTCCTCCTACGAGCAGTACTTC; CDR3aa: CASSFSPGSSYEQYF
v_gene: TRBV10-2; abundance: .; j_gene: TRBJ2-5; d_gene: TRBD2; CDR3nt: TGCGCCAGCACGGGGGGGCCCCAAGAGACCCAGTACTTC; CDR3aa: CASTGGPQETQYF
v_gene: TRBV2; abundance: .; j_gene: TRBJ2-5; d_gene: .; CDR3nt: TGTGCCAGCCACTGGGGGGCCGGCACTGAGACCCAGTACTTC; CDR3aa: CASHWGAGTETQYF
v_gene: TRBV28; abundance: .; j_gene: TRBJ1-2; d_gene: .; CDR3nt: TGTGCCAGCAGTTTAGGGGCGGCTAACTATGGCTACACCTTC; CDR3aa: CASSLGAANYGYTF
v_gene: TRBV5-1; abundance: .; j_gene: TRBJ1-1; d_gene: TRBD1; CDR3nt: TGCGCCAGCAGCTCGGTGGGACAGGGGTCTGAAGCTTTCTTT; CDR3aa: CASSSVGQGSEAFF
v_gene: TRBV5-1; abundance: .; j_gene: TRBJ2-7; d_gene: .; CDR3nt: TGCGCCAGCAGCCAAGGGACTTTCTACGAGCAGTACTTC; CDR3aa: CASSQGTFYEQYF
v_gene: TRBV7-8; abundance: .; j_gene: TRBJ2-1; d_gene: TRBD2; CDR3nt: TGTGCCAGCAGCTTAGAGTTAGCGGGAGATAATGAGCAGTTCTTC; CDR3aa: CASSLELAGDNEQFF
v_gene: TRBV2; abundance: .; j_gene: TRBJ1-5; d_gene: .; CDR3nt: TGTGCCAGCAGCACCATAGGCAGGGAGTTCCAGCCCCAGCATTTT; CDR3aa: CASSTIGREFQPQHF
v_gene: TRBV19; abundance: .; j_gene: TRBJ1-5; d_gene: TRBD1; CDR3nt: TGTGCCAGTAGTATAGAGACAGGGGGTTATCAGCCCCAGCATTTT; CDR3aa: CASSIETGGYQPQHF
v_gene: TRBV4-2; abundance: .; j_gene: TRBJ2-1; d_gene: TRBD2; CDR3nt: TGTGCCAGCAGCCTAGGAAAGACTAGCGGGGGAAATGAGCAGTTCTTC; CDR3aa: CASSLGKTSGGNEQFF
v_gene: TRBV6-6; abundance: .; j_gene: TRBJ1-2; d_gene: TRBD1; CDR3nt: TGTGCCAGCAGTTACGGGGACAGGGGAGACTATGGCTACACCTTC; CDR3aa: CASSYGDRGDYGYTF
v_gene: TRBV21-1; abundance: .; j_gene: TRBJ2-2; d_gene: .; CDR3nt: TGTGCCAGACAGGACTACATAGGCACCGGGGAGCTGTTTTTT; CDR3aa: CARQDYIGTGELFF
v_gene: TRBV7-9; abundance: once; j_gene: TRBJ1-1; d_gene: .; CDR3nt: TGTGCCAGCAGCTTAGCCCCAGGAAGGGGCCCCCGTGGAGCTTTCTTT; CDR3aa: CASSLAPGRGPRGAFF
v_gene: TRBV2; abundance: .; j_gene: TRBJ2-1; d_gene: .; CDR3nt: TGTGCCAGCAGTGAATGGGAATCCCGAGGTGAGCAGTTCTTC; CDR3aa: CASSEWESRGEQFF
v_gene: TRBV27; abundance: .; j_gene: TRBJ2-1; d_gene: .; CDR3nt: TGTGCCAGCAGATTCCTCCCGGGACTTCCAAATGAGCAGTTCTTC; CDR3aa: CASRFLPGLPNEQFF
v_gene: TRBV28; abundance: .; j_gene: TRBJ2-7; d_gene: TRBD1; CDR3nt: TGTGCCAGCACCACTTCTGGCTCGGACAGGGAAGCCTACGAGCAGTACTTC; CDR3aa: CASTTSGSDREAYEQYF